One and the same sample provided the 18 T cell receptor beta chains below, sequenced in a study of cytomegalovirus exposure and HLA in healthy donors. PCR amplification relied on 60 Vbeta primers (plus 13 Jbeta primers). Repertoires were generated with immunoSEQ multiplex PCR, while TCRdb's copy carries only in-frame clones and drops some. This sample has some 140,000 clones, with around 79% found just once. The sample comprised PBMCs. The receptors were gathered from a man aged 30 to 39 in good health and CMV-seropositive.

The chain carries TRBV13 and TRBJ1-4; TRBD1 agrees at 11 bases. The CDR3 is made up of 14 amino acids. CDR1 is PRHDT, CDR2 FYEKMQ, per germline (reference sequence). V was clipped by 4 bases and J by 6 bases; unmatched bases: 1. The CDR3 sequence is CASSWGQGDEKLFF. The CDR3, as DNA: TGTGCCAGCAGCTGGGGACAGGGGGATGAAAAACTGTTTTTT.

The chain recombines TRBV7-9 with TRBJ1-2, with TRBD1 as a possible D gene (6 bases). V gave up 5 bases and J gave up 8 bases, with 15 bases separating them. Germline V gives CDR1 SEHNR, CDR2 FQNEAQ (reference sequence). The CDR3 runs to 13 residues. The CDR3: CASSPAGGRGYTF. The CDR3 nucleotides are TGTGCCAGCAGCCCCGCGGGGGGGCGAGGCTACACCTTC. The full variable domain, completed using reference TRBV7-9 and TRBJ1-2, is DTGVSQNPRHKITKRGQNVTFRCDPISEHNRLYWYRQTLGQGPEFLTYFQNEAQLEKSRLLSDRFSAERPKGSFSTLEIQRTEQGDSAMYLCASSPAGGRGYTFGSGTRLTVV.

V usage is TRBV7-3 and J usage is TRBJ2-1, with 8 bases fitting TRBD2. Trimming removed 5 bases from V and 6 bases from J; junction bases left unmatched: 9. Germline-derived CDR1 and CDR2 are SGHTA and FQGTGA. This CDR3 has 15 amino acids. This CDR3 is CASSPRIAGFNEQFF. The CDR3 nucleotides are TGTGCCAGCAGCCCTCGCATAGCGGGATTCAATGAGCAGTTCTTC.

CDR3 in amino acids: CASSRGDRVNEQFF. CDR3 coding DNA: TGTGCCAGCAGTAGGGGGGACAGGGTGAATGAGCAGTTCTTC. This chain uses TRBV2 with TRBJ2-1, with 9 bases fitting TRBD1. CDR1 SNHLY and CDR2 FYNNEI come from the germline V gene. With V trimmed by 5 bases and J by 7 bases, 6 bases remained unmatched. CDR3 length equals 14 residues.

The V gene is TRBV25-1, the J gene TRBJ2-1; 14 bases fit TRBD2. With V trimmed by 6 bases and J by 6 bases, 4 bases remained unmatched. The germline V gene has CDR1 MGHDK and CDR2 SYGVNS. This CDR3 is 15 amino acids long. CDR3 sequence reads: CASSPGLAGGNEQFF. The CDR3 DNA is TGTGCCAGCAGCCCTGGACTAGCGGGAGGCAATGAGCAGTTCTTC. Drawing the rest from reference TRBV25-1 and TRBJ2-1, the complete variable domain is EADIYQTPRYLVIGTGKKITLECSQTMGHDKMYWYQQDPGMELHLIHYSYGVNSTEKGDLSSESTVSRIRTEHFPLTLESARPSHTSQYLCASSPGLAGGNEQFFGPGTRLTVL.

J is TRBJ2-5 and V is TRBV7-6; D may be TRBD2 (6 bases). CDR1 and CDR2 from the germline V gene are SGHVS and FNYEAQ. The V end was cut by 1 base, the J end by 4 bases, with 10 bases between. This CDR3 is 14 amino acids long. The CDR3: CASSLESAGETQYF. CDR3 nucleotide sequence: TGTGCCAGCAGCTTAGAATCAGCGGGAGAGACCCAGTACTTC.

This clone was observed a single time. The chain employs TRBV10-2 and TRBJ2-2, with 9 bases fitting TRBD2. V was clipped by 6 bases and J by 3 bases; unmatched bases: 11. Germline V lookup: CDR1 WSHSY, CDR2 SAAADI. There are 17 residues in the CDR3. The CDR3 DNA sequence: TGCGCCAGCAGCACTGACATAGCGGGGGCGGACACCGGGGAGCTGTTTTTT. It yields the protein CASSTDIAGADTGELFF.

The rearrangement uses TRBV19 and TRBJ2-4; a possible D gene is TRBD1 (5 bases). CDR3 length equals 17 residues. The V end lost 5 bases, the J end lost 0 bases, and 17 bases lay between the germline ends. Germline V gene lookup returns CDR1 LNHDA and CDR2 SQIVND (reference sequence). CDR3 in amino acids: CASSALDRDLAKNIQYF. CDR3 DNA sequence: TGTGCCAGTAGTGCCCTCGACAGAGATCTAGCCAAAAACATTCAGTACTTC. Variable domain in full (rest from reference TRBV19 and TRBJ2-4): DGGITQSPKYLFRKEGQNVTLSCEQNLNHDAMYWYRQDPGQGLRLIYYSQIVNDFQKGDIAEGYSVSREKKESFPLTVTSAQKNPTAFYLCASSALDRDLAKNIQYFGAGTRLSVL.

This clone was detected a few times. The gene calls are TRBV7-2 and TRBJ2-1, with a tentative D call TRBD2 (5 bases). Germline V CDR1 and CDR2: SGHTA, FQGNSA. The CDR3 spans 14 residues. V lost 3 bases and J 7 bases, leaving 13 bases between the germline ends. Written as DNA, the CDR3 is TGTGCCAGCAGCTTTAGCGCAAGGGCTAATGAGCAGTTCTTC. The encoded protein is CASSFSARANEQFF.

This rearrangement joins TRBV27 to TRBJ2-1; 9 nucleotides align to TRBD1. The length of the CDR3 is 15 residues. After removal of 6 bases from V and 2 bases from J, the junction contained 5 bases not matched to a gene. Germline loops: CDR1 MNHEY, CDR2 SMNVEV (reference sequence). The CDR3 DNA follows: TGTGCCAGCAGCTACCGGGACAGGGCCTACAATGAGCAGTTCTTC. Protein product: CASSYRDRAYNEQFF.

The chain combines TRBV7-8 with TRBJ2-3, with 7 bases lining up with TRBD1. V dropped 4 bases and J dropped 4; count of bases not matched to a gene: 8. The germline V gene encodes CDR1 SGHVS and CDR2 FQNEAQ. The CDR3 has 15 residues. DNA for the CDR3: TGTGCCAGCAGCTCTAAGACAGGGCGCGCAGATACGCAGTATTTT. Translated, it gives CASSSKTGRADTQYF.

This clone was seen only once. The chain recombines TRBV4-2 with TRBJ2-7; 8 bases align to TRBD1. Germline-derived CDR1 and CDR2 are LGHNA and YNFKEQ. The V and J ends lost 4 bases and 1 base, in that order; junction bases with no gene match: 12. The CDR3 contains 17 residues. The CDR3 reads CASSLLGDRLGSYEQYF. Written as DNA, the CDR3 is TGTGCCAGCAGCCTCCTAGGGGACAGGTTGGGATCCTACGAGCAGTACTTC.

V is TRBV13 and J is TRBJ2-3; 8 bases match TRBD2. CDR3 length: 16 amino acids. The junction had 11 bases not matched to a gene; V was cut back by 6 bases and J by 3 bases. CDR1 is PRHDT and CDR2 is FYEKMQ in the germline V gene (reference sequence). DNA for the CDR3: TGTGCCAGCAGTGCCTGGCCGGGGGGGCAAACAGATACGCAGTATTTT. Translation gives CASSAWPGGQTDTQYF.

This clone was found a few times. J is TRBJ1-2 and V is TRBV4-3, with 10 bases lining up with TRBD1. The V and J ends lost 2 bases and 6 bases, in that order; junction bases with no gene match: 9. The CDR3 loop spans 16 amino acids. Germline CDR1 and CDR2: LGHNA and YSLEER. In DNA, the CDR3 is TGCGCCAGCAGCCAAAGGGGGACAGGGGTAAATAATGGCTACACCTTC. Translating gives CASSQRGTGVNNGYTF.

The chain employs TRBV5-1 and TRBJ1-1, with D possibly TRBD1 on 5 matching bases. The V end was cut by 3 bases, the J end by 4 bases, with 19 bases between. The CDR3 has 16 amino acids. Germline-derived CDR1 and CDR2 are SGHRS and YFSETQ. CDR3 in DNA: TGCGCCAGCAGCTCGGGAGGGGAGCATGGTGGCACTGAAGCTTTCTTT. Residues: CASSSGGEHGGTEAFF. Combining the CDR3 with reference TRBV5-1 and TRBJ1-1 gives the whole variable domain KAGVTQTPRYLIKTRGQQVTLSCSPISGHRSVSWYQQTPGQGLQFLFEYFSETQRNKGNFPGRFSGRQFSNSRSEMNVSTLELGDSALYLCASSSGGEHGGTEAFFGQGTRLTVV.

The genes are TRBV6-5 and TRBJ1-6; D remains unclear. Germline V gene data show CDR1 as MNHEY and CDR2 as SVGAGI. V lost 0 bases to trimming and J lost 4 bases, with 4 bases between them. CDR3 length: 14 amino acids. CDR3 in amino acids: CASSYSAYNSPLHF. DNA of the CDR3: TGTGCCAGCAGTTACTCGGCATATAATTCACCCCTCCACTTT.

The CDR3 DNA follows: TGTGCCAGCAGTGGGAGGAAGTCCGGGACAGCGTTCACTGGGGCCAACGTCCTGACTTTC. It yields the protein CASSGRKSGTAFTGANVLTF. V and J are TRBV2 and TRBJ2-6, with TRBD1 matching over 7 bases. The CDR3 has 20 residues. J gave up 2 bases and V 4 bases, and 17 bases lay outside the gene matches. Germline values: CDR1 SNHLY, CDR2 FYNNEI.

The count of this clone is one. This chain joins TRBV28 and TRBJ2-3; 10 bases are a match to TRBD2. The CDR3 is 14 amino acids. Germline CDR1 is MDHEN and CDR2 is SYDVKM. V dropped 7 bases and J dropped 2; count of bases not matched to a gene: 3. CDR3 bases: TGTGCCAGCAAGAGCGGGGGGGCCACAGATACGCAGTATTTT. Encoded protein: CASKSGGATDTQYF. Drawing the rest from reference TRBV28 and TRBJ2-3, the complete variable domain is DVKVTQSSRYLVKRTGEKVFLECVQDMDHENMFWYRQDPGLGLRLIYFSYDVKMKEKGDIPEGYSVSREKKERFSLILESASTNQTSMYLCASKSGGATDTQYFGPGTRLTVL.